A single TCR beta chain is shown here with its context. Its target is unknown. The V end was cut by 1 base, the J end by 3 bases, with 7 bases between. CDR1 is LNHNV and CDR2 is YYDKDF in the germline V gene (reference sequence). This CDR3 is built from 13 residues. Running of the v3.0 immunoSEQ assay took place at survey level. Profiling relied on immunoSEQ multiplex PCR, and the TCRdb table lists in-frame clones only, not all of them. The sample has 28,000 or so clones, approximately 90% seen once. The data stem from a study of long-term antiretroviral therapy in people with HIV. Participants who had HIV were, without exception, treated in the United States. Regarding the study as a whole: The data indicate that diversity increased after ART but remained below transplant donor controls. From the mid-2000s to the late 2010s, blood was obtained, possibly while participants received older ART regimens.

The TCR comes from a woman under 30 with HIV. The material sequenced was unsorted PBMCs, taken 0.5 years after starting antiretroviral therapy. J is TRBJ2-7 and V is TRBV15; D uncertain. The CDR3 DNA sequence: TGTGCCACCAGCAGAGCGGTAAGCTACGAGCAGTACTTC. This translates into CATSRAVSYEQYF.